This TCR beta chain emerged from a study of blood T cell repertoires in COVID-19. In the study overall: Sites in the United States, Italy and Spain provided acute and convalescent COVID-19 samples. PBMCs, B-cell-depleted T cells, or T cells were the source of the cDNA or gDNA that made up the material.

V was pared by 3 bases and J by 2 bases, with 7 bases between. Germline lookup yields CDR1 MNHEY and CDR2 SMNVEV (reference sequence). This CDR3 is built from 13 residues. As handled by the study authors: Cell counts per sample came from amplifying reference gene primers. The data were produced by immunoSEQ multiplex PCR, yet TCRdb's version contains in-frame clones alone and is incomplete. The DNA gave D and trimming, while V, J and clone size come from that table. Of about 160,000 clones listed, around 80% are singletons. The receptor comes from a man aged 60 to 75 with acute or convalescent COVID-19. The chain has TRBV27 and TRBJ1-2; the D gene is possibly TRBD1 (5 bases). The source material was peripheral blood. The CDR3 nucleotides are TGTGCCAGCAGTTTGGGGCCCAACTATGGCTACACCTTC. It yields the protein CASSLGPNYGYTF.